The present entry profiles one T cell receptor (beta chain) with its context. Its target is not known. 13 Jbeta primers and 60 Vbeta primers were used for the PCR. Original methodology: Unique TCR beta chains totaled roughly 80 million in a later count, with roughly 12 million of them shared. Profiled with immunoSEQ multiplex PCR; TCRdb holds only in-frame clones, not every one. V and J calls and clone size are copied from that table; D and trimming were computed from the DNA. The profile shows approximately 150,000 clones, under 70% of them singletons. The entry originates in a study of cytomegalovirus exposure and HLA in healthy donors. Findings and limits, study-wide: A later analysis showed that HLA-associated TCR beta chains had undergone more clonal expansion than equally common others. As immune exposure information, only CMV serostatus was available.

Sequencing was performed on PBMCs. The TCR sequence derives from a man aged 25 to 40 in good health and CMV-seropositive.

CDR3 DNA: TGTGCCAGCAGCAGGGGACTAGCGGGACGGGAGACCCAGTACTTC. It encodes CASSRGLAGRETQYF. The J gene is TRBJ2-5, the V gene TRBV7-6, with 13 bases matching TRBD2. There are 15 residues in the CDR3. Germline trimming cut 5 bases from V and 5 bases from J; bases unmatched to any gene: 5. Germline assignment: CDR1 SGHVS and CDR2 FNYEAQ.